This TCR beta chain is drawn from a study of cytomegalovirus exposure and HLA in healthy donors. The CDR3 runs 11 residues. Trimming pared 6 bases from V and 3 bases from J, leaving 4 bases between. CDR1 is MNHEY and CDR2 is SVGAGI in the germline V gene. Study-wide results and caveats: Later analysis associated a missense DCLRE1C variant with TCR beta V- and J-gene trimming. The classifier reportedly diagnosed cytomegalovirus status with high sensitivity and specificity. The authors reported that TCR beta sequences could predict HLA-A and HLA-B alleles. These predictions were accurate for most subjects in the first cohort.

This clone appeared once. The antigen remains undetermined. PCR amplification relied on 60 Vbeta primers (plus 13 Jbeta primers). Data came from immunoSEQ multiplex PCR; TCRdb stores just in-frame clones and leaves some out. The data show 150,000 or so clones, less than 90% seen once. Healthy donors of bone marrow made up the group. This clonotype was obtained from a male donor in good health and CMV-seropositive. Sequencing was performed on PBMCs. The gene calls are TRBV6-5 and TRBJ2-3; no clear D gene. CDR3 loop: CASRLTDTQYF. The CDR3 region has the DNA TGTGCCAGCAGGTTAACAGATACGCAGTATTTT.